Each of the 25 T cell receptor beta chains below was sequenced from the same sample in a study of regulatory T cells in long-lasting Graves disease (TCRdb year 2021). The sample's time point label is to be understood as: persistent/refractory GD, antithyroid drugs over 5 years with positive TRAb. For both TCR sequencing and RNA sequencing, RNA was extracted from PBMCs in TRIzol. Receptor libraries were prepared by multiplex PCR. The sequencer listed for this sample is Illumina HiSeq 4000. iRepertoire HTBI primers and Arm-PCR amplification of CDR3 regions were used to construct TCR beta libraries. TCRdb reworked the public reads: Q25 trimming with fastp, MiXCR clone assembly, productive beta chains retained. Each entry merges the rows of one CDR3 protein and shows their most common DNA and genes. The sample includes about 430,000 distinct CDR3 sequences, with roughly 23% observed a single time. 13% to 15% of the sample is held by the ten biggest clonotypes.

The sample in question was peripheral blood mononuclear cells (PBMCs), obtained when the disease was refractory, from a patient treated with antithyroid drugs. The source of these receptors is a female donor with Graves disease.

This clonotype was counted at least ten times. The J gene is TRBJ2-5, the V gene TRBV20-1; D is uncertain. The CDR3 runs 13 residues. Germline CDR1 and CDR2: DFQATT and SNEGSKA (reference sequence). Trimming took off 5 bases at V and 5 bases at J, with 15 bases between the two ends. This chain's CDR3 is CSAAPPYGETQYF. The CDR3 DNA reads as TGCAGTGCTGCCCCCCCGTACGGTGAGACCCAGTACTTC.

This clonotype was detected many times. This sequence joins TRBV30 and TRBJ1-2; no clear D gene. This CDR3 has 11 residues. Germline loops: CDR1 GTSNPN, CDR2 SVGIG (reference sequence). Trimming took 5 bases from V and 5 from J, leaving 9 bases between them. CDR3 in amino acids: CAWEMVYGYTF. The CDR3 DNA reads TGTGCCTGGGAGATGGTATATGGCTACACCTTC.

This clonotype was found many times. DNA of the CDR3: TGTGCCAGCAGAACGGGACAGGGTAATGTAGAGACCCAGTACTTC. Its translation is CASRTGQGNVETQYF. The genes are TRBV28 and TRBJ2-5, with TRBD1 matching 9 bases. The CDR3 extends over 15 amino acids. J was trimmed by 4 bases and V by 6 bases; bases with no gene match: 9. From germline, CDR1 is MDHEN and CDR2 SYDVKM.

At least ten counts were recorded for this clonotype. The chain uses TRBV25-1 and TRBJ2-5; 15 nucleotides match TRBD2. After removal of 3 bases from V and 4 bases from J, the junction contained 3 bases not matched to a gene. CDR1 is MGHDK and CDR2 is SYGVNS in the germline V gene. The CDR3 is made up of 16 amino acids. The CDR3 loop reads CASSDSGLAGGETQYF. DNA of the CDR3: TGTGCCAGCAGTGACTCGGGACTAGCGGGAGGAGAGACCCAGTACTTC.

This chain links TRBV9 with TRBJ2-2; D is perhaps TRBD1 (5 bases). This CDR3 spans 15 amino acids. V shed 1 base and J shed 6 bases, with 13 bases lying between them. In germline, CDR1 is SGDLS, CDR2 YYNGEE. The CDR3 DNA sequence: TGTGCCAGCAGCGTATTCAGGGATATGGCCGGGGAGCTGTTTTTT. It is translated as CASSVFRDMAGELFF.

In its sample, this clonotype was seen many times. The chain combines TRBV28 with TRBJ2-7, with 9 positions matching TRBD2. The germline V gene encodes CDR1 MDHEN and CDR2 SYDVKM. Trimming removed 5 bases from V and 4 bases from J; junction bases left unmatched: 6. This CDR3 has 14 residues. CDR3 in amino acids: CASSRLADSYEQYF. Written as DNA, the CDR3 is TGTGCCAGCAGTCGACTAGCGGACTCTTACGAGCAGTACTTC.

This clonotype was counted at least ten times. This chain joins TRBV11-2 and TRBJ2-7; D possibly uses TRBD1 or TRBD2 (6 bases each). Germline lookup yields CDR1 SGHAT and CDR2 FQNNGV. CDR3 length: 14 residues. The V end lost 2 bases, the J end lost 7 bases, and 15 bases lay between the germline ends. The CDR3 bases are TGTGCCAGCAGCTTACGGGGGCCCTCTAAGGAGCAGTACTTC. Residues: CASSLRGPSKEQYF.

V usage is TRBV20-1 and J usage is TRBJ2-7; TRBD1 is a possible D gene (6 bases). V was trimmed by 5 bases and J by 2 bases, leaving 16 bases between them. The CDR3 consists of 14 residues. Germline CDR1 is DFQATT and CDR2 is SNEGSKA (reference sequence). The CDR3 DNA reads as TGCAGTGCTCCCAGGGGCTTGAACACCTACGAGCAGTACTTC. Amino acid sequence: CSAPRGLNTYEQYF.

This clonotype was observed many times. The chain is built from TRBV2 and TRBJ2-1; tentative D call: TRBD2 (6 bases). The CDR3 runs 13 residues. Looked up from germline, CDR1 is SNHLY and CDR2 is FYNNEI. With 0 bases removed from V and 8 bases from J, the gap between germline ends came to 8 bases. CDR3 DNA: TGTGCCAGCAGTGAAGCGGAGGGAGATGAGCAGTTCTTC. Translated, it gives CASSEAEGDEQFF.

In its sample, this clonotype was seen a few times. Here the CDR3 reads CASTLEDSRNSPLHF. In DNA, the CDR3 is TGTGCCAGCACCCTAGAGGACAGTAGAAATTCACCCCTCCACTTT. The chain employs TRBV9 and TRBJ1-6; a possible D gene is TRBD1 (6 bases). Deletions cut 6 bases from V and 7 bases from J, with 17 bases between. CDR3 length: 15 residues. In germline, CDR1 is SGDLS, CDR2 YYNGEE.

In regard to this clonotype: With a much larger clone just one base away, this may be a read error. The chain links TRBV20-1 to TRBJ2-1; TRBD1 is a possible D gene (6 bases). With the DNA end fitting TRBJ2-5 better, the J assignment may be wrong. Germline loops: CDR1 DFQATT, CDR2 SNEGSKA (reference sequence). The CDR3 sequence is 13 residues long. The CDR3 nucleotides are TGCGGTGCAGAGCAGGGGACGCCAGAGACCCAGTACTTC. This codes for CGAEQGTPETQYF.

In this sample, this clonotype turned up many times. The chain joins TRBV29-1 to TRBJ2-7, with D unresolved. The V gene's germline CDR1 is SQVTM and CDR2 ANQGSEA. The CDR3 length is 14 residues. V was clipped by 5 bases and J by 1 base, with 15 bases between them. The CDR3 bases are TGCAGCGTTCTTTTGGCAGATTCGTCCTACGAGCAGTACTTC. This translates into CSVLLADSSYEQYF.

The J gene is TRBJ1-1, the V gene TRBV10-3; no firm D call. The V and J ends lost 10 bases and 1 base respectively, with 13 bases between them. Germline V gene data show CDR1 as ENHRY and CDR2 as SYGVKD. CDR3 length: 13 amino acids. CDR3 amino acids: CATLDTPNTEAFF. The CDR3 nucleotides are TGTGCCACGCTAGATACCCCGAACACTGAAGCTTTCTTT.

This clonotype was counted at least ten times. The chain employs TRBV27 and TRBJ2-2; tentatively, D is TRBD2 (6 bases). The CDR3 is 14 residues long. The V end was cut by 5 bases, the J end by 6 bases, with 13 bases between. Germline lookup yields CDR1 MNHEY and CDR2 SMNVEV (reference sequence). Written as DNA, the CDR3 is TGTGCCAGCAGTGGGCTAGCGATGGCCGGGGAGCTGTTTTTT. Its protein product is CASSGLAMAGELFF.

This clonotype was counted once. The chain has TRBV20-1 and TRBJ1-1, with 9 bases lining up with TRBD1. CDR3 size: 17 residues. Germline CDR1 DFQATT, CDR2 SNEGSKA (reference sequence). The V gene end was trimmed by 1 base and the J gene end by 4 bases; junction bases not matched to a gene: 13. The CDR3 region is CSARGLPGQGFFTEAFF. The CDR3, as DNA: TGCAGTGCTAGAGGGCTCCCAGGACAGGGGTTTTTCACTGAAGCTTTCTTT.

This clonotype has a count of ten or more. The V gene is TRBV28, the J gene TRBJ2-7, with TRBD2 identical over 9 bases. Per germline, CDR1 MDHEN and CDR2 SYDVKM. Trimming at V came to 3 bases and at J to 7 bases, leaving 16 bases not matched to a gene. This CDR3 contains 17 residues. The CDR3 is CASSFLSVAGEGSEQYF. The CDR3 bases are TGTGCCAGCAGTTTCCTAAGTGTAGCGGGAGAGGGTTCAGAGCAGTACTTC.

The rearrangement links TRBV7-8 to TRBJ1-5; a possible D gene is TRBD1 (6 bases). Trimming stripped 5 bases from V and 4 bases from J, with 12 bases between. Germline V gives CDR1 SGHVS, CDR2 FQNEAQ. The CDR3 runs to 14 residues. Here the CDR3 DNA reads TGTGCCAGCAGCCGGGGGGCAGAAAATCAGCCCCAGCATTTT. Its translation is CASSRGAENQPQHF.

This clonotype was seen ten or more times. The J gene is TRBJ2-7, the V gene TRBV27; a possible D gene is TRBD1 (5 bases). Per germline, CDR1 MNHEY and CDR2 SMNVEV (reference sequence). V was cut by 6 bases and J by 3 bases, with 15 bases left in between. The CDR3 length is 14 residues. Here the CDR3 DNA reads TGTGCCAGCAGCTCCGGCGACAGCTACTACGAGCAGTACTTC. Its translation: CASSSGDSYYEQYF.

This clonotype occurred many times. A read error is likely, as this CDR3 ends without the conserved phenylalanine or tryptophan. The chain has TRBV28 and TRBJ2-7; tentatively, D is TRBD2 (6 bases). Germline V gene data show CDR1 as MDHEN and CDR2 as SYDVKM. The V end was cut by 8 bases, the J end by 4 bases, with 18 bases between. The length of the CDR3 is 14 residues. DNA for the CDR3: TGTGCCAGCCGAGTTTTGGCGGGGACTTACGAGCAGTACCTC. Its protein product is CASRVLAGTYEQYL.

This clonotype occurred a few times. The chain links TRBV5-1 to TRBJ2-1; 11 bases agree with TRBD2. Germline V gene lookup returns CDR1 SGHRS and CDR2 YFSETQ. The CDR3 length is 17 residues. V was pared by 1 base and J by 5 bases, with 8 bases of the junction left unmatched. In nucleotides, the CDR3 is TGCGCCAGCAGCTTGAGCCTAGCGGGAGGCATTAACAATGAGCAGTTCTTC. Its protein is CASSLSLAGGINNEQFF.

The sample holds many counts of this clonotype. The V call is TRBV28, the J call TRBJ1-3; TRBD1 agrees at 8 bases. The V gene's germline CDR1 is MDHEN and CDR2 SYDVKM. J was trimmed by 1 base and V by 7 bases; bases with no gene match: 3. This CDR3 comprises 14 residues. The CDR3 loop reads CASNRQGSGNTIYF. DNA of the CDR3: TGTGCCAGCAATAGACAGGGGTCTGGAAACACCATATATTTT. Looking up the rest from reference TRBV28 and TRBJ1-3 gives the full variable domain: DVKVTQSSRYLVKRTGEKVFLECVQDMDHENMFWYRQDPGLGLRLIYFSYDVKMKEKGDIPEGYSVSREKKERFSLILESASTNQTSMYLCASNRQGSGNTIYFGEGSWLTVV.

This clonotype was seen repeatedly, ten times or more. The V gene is TRBV2, the J gene TRBJ1-2, with 11 nucleotides matching TRBD1. From germline, CDR1 is SNHLY and CDR2 FYNNEI. The length of the CDR3 is 15 residues. V was pared by 4 bases and J by 4 bases, with 5 bases of the junction left unmatched. The CDR3 region is CASSGTGGKPYGYTF. CDR3 nucleotides: TGTGCCAGCAGTGGGACAGGGGGCAAGCCCTATGGCTACACCTTC. The full variable domain, in which reference TRBV2 and TRBJ1-2 provide the parts outside the CDR3, is EPEVTQTPSHQVTQMGQEVILRCVPISNHLYFYWYRQILGQKVEFLVSFYNNEISEKSEIFDDQFSVERPDGSNFTLKIRSTKLEDSAMYFCASSGTGGKPYGYTFGSGTRLTVV.

The chain employs TRBV7-9 and TRBJ2-1; TRBD2 agrees at 11 bases. Germline CDR1 reads SEHNR; CDR2 reads FQNEAQ (reference sequence). Trimming cost V 5 bases and J 6 bases; bases outside gene matches: 6. This CDR3 is built from 15 residues. The CDR3 sequence is CASSVYLAGGNEQFF. The CDR3 nucleotides read TGTGCCAGCAGCGTTTATCTAGCGGGAGGCAATGAGCAGTTCTTC.

V and J are TRBV2 and TRBJ2-1; D gene ambiguous. The V end was cut by 6 bases, the J end by 3 bases, with 6 bases between. Germline V gene lookup returns CDR1 SNHLY and CDR2 FYNNEI. The CDR3 has 12 residues. The CDR3 nucleotides read TGTGCCAGCAGCGGAAACTACAATGAGCAGTTCTTC. It yields the protein CASSGNYNEQFF.

This clonotype was observed many times. The chain recombines TRBV7-9 with TRBJ2-5; 9 bases are shared with TRBD2. This CDR3 is 16 amino acids long. The germline gives CDR1 SEHNR, CDR2 FQNEAQ (reference sequence). With 1 base clipped from V and 2 bases from J, the junction kept 5 bases outside the gene matches. The CDR3 reads CASSLGLAGIQETQYF. The DNA for the CDR3 is TGTGCCAGCAGCTTAGGGCTAGCGGGAATACAAGAGACCCAGTACTTC.